This T cell receptor (beta chain) derives from a study of T cells in Graves' hyperthyroidism and ophthalmopathy. Overall study results and limits: Most thyroid clonotypes expanded above 0.001 were also detected in blood.

This clonotype was found once. Its antigen is still unknown. A read error may be the cause here, since a much bigger clone is one base away. TCR beta CDR3 regions were amplified from RNA. HTBI primers were employed in a first-round RT-PCR of the TCR CDR3. One entry per CDR3 protein results from TCRdb running MiXCR on the multiplex PCR reads. The table has about 610,000 distinct CDR3 sequences, approximately 44% seen once; the top ten hold roughly 7.7%. Trimming shortened V by 3 bases and J by 5 bases, and 16 bases separated the two germline ends. Germline values: CDR1 SGHTA, CDR2 FQGNSA. The CDR3 loop spans 15 amino acids. It was considered stable Graves' hyperthyroidism when ophthalmopathy did not progress within 18 months. Patients aged 18 to 65 had newly diagnosed hyperthyroidism of under 2 months' duration. Not enrolled were patients with uncontrolled infection, other autoimmune disease, pregnancy or lactation.

The chain links TRBV7-2 to TRBJ2-5; D might be TRBD2 (6 bases). This TCR was sampled from a woman aged 18-30 years with Graves' hyperthyroidism. Sequencing was performed on peripheral blood or thyroid tissue (not recorded which). Here the CDR3 DNA reads TGTGCCAGCAGCTTCACACAGGACTATTCTGAGACCCAGTACTTC. Encoded protein: CASSFTQDYSETQYF. Together with reference TRBV7-2 and TRBJ2-5, the CDR3 gives the full variable domain: GAGVSQSPSNKVTEKGKDVELRCDPISGHTALYWYRQSLGQGLEFLIYFQGNSAPDKSGLPSDRFSAERTGGSVSTLTIQRTQQEDSAVYLCASSFTQDYSETQYFGPGTRLLVL.